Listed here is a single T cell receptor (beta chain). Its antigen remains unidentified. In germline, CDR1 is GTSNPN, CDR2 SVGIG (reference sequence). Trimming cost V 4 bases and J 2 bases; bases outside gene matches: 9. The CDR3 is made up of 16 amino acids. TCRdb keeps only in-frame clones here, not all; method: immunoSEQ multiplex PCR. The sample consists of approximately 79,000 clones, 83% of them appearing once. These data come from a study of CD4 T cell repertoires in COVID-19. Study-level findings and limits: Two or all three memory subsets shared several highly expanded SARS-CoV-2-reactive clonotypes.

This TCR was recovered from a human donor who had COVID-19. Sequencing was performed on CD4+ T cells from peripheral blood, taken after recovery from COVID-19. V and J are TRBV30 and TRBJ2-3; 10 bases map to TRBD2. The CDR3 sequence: CAWTPGLAVFTDTQYF. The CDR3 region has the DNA TGTGCCTGGACGCCAGGACTAGCGGTCTTCACAGATACGCAGTATTTT.